This TCR beta chain was captured in a study of cytomegalovirus exposure and HLA in healthy donors. With 60 Vbeta and 13 Jbeta primers, the PCR was carried out. Sequenced by immunoSEQ multiplex PCR; TCRdb stores in-frame clones only, minus some. The data show roughly 100,000 clones, 13% to 15% seen once. There are a few counts of this clone. Its cognate antigen is unknown. The CDR3 extends over 15 amino acids. With V trimmed by 4 bases and J by 3 bases, 5 bases remained unmatched. Germline loops: CDR1 SGHRS, CDR2 YFSETQ. Study findings and constraints: In vitro testing confirmed a few CMV-associated chains as specific for CMV antigens. A later analysis linked a missense DCLRE1C variant to TCR beta V- and J-gene trimming.

The sequenced material came from PBMCs. This receptor was taken from a female donor in good health and CMV-seronegative. This chain joins TRBV5-1 and TRBJ2-7; TRBD2 matches 12 bases. The DNA for the CDR3 is TGCGCCAGCAGCCGACTAGCGGGAGATGGCTACGAGCAGTACTTC. This codes for CASSRLAGDGYEQYF.